This TCR beta chain derives from a study of CD8 T cells in ankylosing spondylitis. Via MiXCR, TCRdb re-called the 5' RACE reads, giving one row per CDR3 protein. The sample carries about 170,000 distinct CDR3 sequences, 18% recorded once. This clonotype has a count of ten or more. Antigen specificity is unknown. Study observations and caveats: Several of the motif variants were reported before in synovial fluid and blood from reactive arthritis.

This CDR3 contains 12 residues. The V segment lost 4 bases and the J segment 6 bases; nucleotides outside the gene matches: 0. CDR1 and CDR2 from the germline V gene are SGHDN and FVKESK. The clonotype comes from a male donor with ankylosing spondylitis or in good health (not recorded which). Material: blood, either unsorted or a sorted T cell fraction (not recorded which). The V and J genes are TRBV14 and TRBJ2-3; 8 bases are shared with TRBD2. CDR3 coding DNA: TGTGCCAGCAGCCGCGGGGGGGATACGCAGTATTTT. The encoded protein is CASSRGGDTQYF.